This T cell receptor (beta chain) was sequenced in a study of T cells in localized non-small cell lung cancer. The CDR3 is 15 residues long. From germline, CDR1 is MGHDK and CDR2 SYGVNS. The V and J ends lost 2 bases and 7 bases, in that order; junction bases with no gene match: 6. Findings and limits, study-wide: Clonality peaked in uninvolved adjacent lung rather than tumor. A denser population of T cells in blood accompanied longer overall survival. Appearing in adjacent lung were a median about 60 of the top 100 tumor clones.

As for this clone: Its antigen is as yet unknown.

Clones were sequenced by immunoSEQ multiplex PCR, and TCRdb holds only the in-frame ones, with some missing. The repertoire includes about 26,000 clones, 81% of them detected once, and roughly 9% sits in the top ten. The chain combines TRBV25-1 with TRBJ1-4; 8 nucleotides agree with TRBD1. The receptor was derived from a man between 35 and 75 years old with stage III squamous cell lung carcinoma. This specimen consisted of peripheral blood, obtained before any cancer treatment. The CDR3 nucleotides are TGTGCCAGCAGTGAAGTGGCAGGGGGCGGTGAAAAACTGTTTTTT. Encoded protein: CASSEVAGGGEKLFF. The full variable domain, its missing parts supplied by reference TRBV25-1 and TRBJ1-4, is EADIYQTPRYLVIGTGKKITLECSQTMGHDKMYWYQQDPGMELHLIHYSYGVNSTEKGDLSSESTVSRIRTEHFPLTLESARPSHTSQYLCASSEVAGGGEKLFFGSGTQLSVL.